Listed below are T cell receptor beta chains from one sample, sequenced in a study of Ad26.COV2.S vaccination and SARS-CoV-2 variants. Data came from immunoSEQ multiplex PCR; TCRdb stores just in-frame clones and leaves some out. The sample carries about 350,000 clones, around nine tenths recorded once. The specimen comprised peripheral blood, sampled in a trial of Ad26.COV2.S vaccine versus placebo. These receptors all come from a person aged 18-60 years who received the Ad26.COV2.S COVID-19 vaccine or a placebo. The CDR3 runs from the conserved cysteine through the conserved F or W. The order of the fields is clone size, D gene, V gene, J gene, CDR3 DNA, CDR3 protein. The D gene is left open where the match is weak. Rows give clone size only sometimes, using once, few, many, or a class for an expanded clone.

clone_size: -; d_call: TRBD1; v_call: TRBV2; j_call: TRBJ2-5; cdr3_nt: TGTGCCAGCAGTCGGGACAGGGGCCAAGAGACCCAGTACTTC; cdr3_aa: CASSRDRGQETQYF
clone_size: -; d_call: TRBD1; v_call: TRBV5-8; j_call: TRBJ1-2; cdr3_nt: TGTGCCAGCAGCTTGTCGTGGCAGGGGGATAACTATGGCTACACCTTC; cdr3_aa: CASSLSWQGDNYGYTF
clone_size: -; d_call: TRBD2; v_call: TRBV3-1/TRBV3-2; j_call: TRBJ2-7; cdr3_nt: TGTGCCAGCAGACCAGCCGGGACTAGCGGGAGGGGCGAGCAGTACTTC; cdr3_aa: CASRPAGTSGRGEQYF
clone_size: -; d_call: TRBD2; v_call: TRBV5-1; j_call: TRBJ2-1; cdr3_nt: TGCGCCAGCAGCCTGCGTGCCGACCGTAGCGGGCCAGGGATCGATGAGCAGTTCTTC; cdr3_aa: CASSLRADRSGPGIDEQFF
clone_size: -; d_call: -; v_call: TRBV19; j_call: TRBJ2-2; cdr3_nt: TGTGCCAGTAGTATCCAGGCGAACACCGGGGAGCTGTTTTTT; cdr3_aa: CASSIQANTGELFF
clone_size: once; d_call: -; v_call: TRBV5-4; j_call: TRBJ1-2; cdr3_nt: TGTGCCAGCAGCGCCGGGACCGACATGGCTAACTATGGCTACACCTTC; cdr3_aa: CASSAGTDMANYGYTF
clone_size: -; d_call: TRBD1; v_call: TRBV28; j_call: TRBJ2-2; cdr3_nt: TGTGCCAGCAGTCCAAACAGGGGGCGTACCGGGGAGCTGTTTTTT; cdr3_aa: CASSPNRGRTGELFF
clone_size: -; d_call: TRBD2; v_call: TRBV7-9; j_call: TRBJ2-7; cdr3_nt: TGTGCCAGCAGCTATGGGACTAGTGGTTACGAGCAGTACTTC; cdr3_aa: CASSYGTSGYEQYF
clone_size: -; d_call: -; v_call: TRBV7-2; j_call: TRBJ2-7; cdr3_nt: TGTGCCAGCAGCTTAGTCTCCGGGCTAAGCTCCTACGAGCAGTACTTC; cdr3_aa: CASSLVSGLSSYEQYF
clone_size: -; d_call: -; v_call: TRBV18; j_call: TRBJ1-1; cdr3_nt: TGTGCCAGCTCTTGGGGAGAGAACACTGAAGCTTTCTTT; cdr3_aa: CASSWGENTEAFF
clone_size: -; d_call: TRBD1; v_call: TRBV4-1; j_call: TRBJ1-4; cdr3_nt: TGCGCCAGCAGCCATGTTAGGACAGGGGGCGAGAAAGATAATGAAAAACTGTTTTTT; cdr3_aa: CASSHVRTGGEKDNEKLFF
clone_size: once; d_call: -; v_call: TRBV27; j_call: TRBJ1-1; cdr3_nt: TGTGCCACCGTGGGGGGCGGGTGGTGGCGGACTGAAGCTTTCTTT; cdr3_aa: CATVGGGWWRTEAFF
clone_size: -; d_call: -; v_call: TRBV5-1; j_call: TRBJ1-4; cdr3_nt: TGCGCCAGCAGCTTGGTCCCTGGACAGTTTGAAAAACTGTTTTTT; cdr3_aa: CASSLVPGQFEKLFF
clone_size: -; d_call: -; v_call: TRBV6-1; j_call: TRBJ1-3; cdr3_nt: TGTGCCAGCAGTGAAGCTCCCCGTGACAGGCCCGGAAACACCATATATTTT; cdr3_aa: CASSEAPRDRPGNTIYF
clone_size: -; d_call: TRBD1; v_call: TRBV18; j_call: TRBJ1-3; cdr3_nt: TGTGCCAGCCGGGACAGCTCTGGAAACACCATATATTTT; cdr3_aa: CASRDSSGNTIYF
clone_size: -; d_call: TRBD1; v_call: TRBV4-1; j_call: TRBJ2-7; cdr3_nt: TGCGCCAGCAGCCCCCTTTACGGACAGGAGATTACCTACGAGCAGTACTTC; cdr3_aa: CASSPLYGQEITYEQYF
clone_size: few; d_call: -; v_call: TRBV6-5; j_call: TRBJ2-1; cdr3_nt: TGTGCCAGCAGAGCGGGTGGCTCCTACAATGAGCAGTTCTTC; cdr3_aa: CASRAGGSYNEQFF
clone_size: once; d_call: TRBD2; v_call: TRBV27; j_call: TRBJ2-1; cdr3_nt: TGTGCCAGCAGACCGGGAGGGAGGAACAATGAGCAGTTCTTC; cdr3_aa: CASRPGGRNNEQFF
clone_size: -; d_call: TRBD2; v_call: TRBV6-5; j_call: TRBJ2-3; cdr3_nt: TGTGCCAGCACCGGACTAGCGGGAGGCGCAGATACGCAGTATTTT; cdr3_aa: CASTGLAGGADTQYF
clone_size: -; d_call: -; v_call: TRBV4-1; j_call: TRBJ2-7; cdr3_nt: TGCGCCAGCAGCCCTGGCCGGGGGTACTACGAGCAGTACTTC; cdr3_aa: CASSPGRGYYEQYF
clone_size: -; d_call: -; v_call: TRBV6-1; j_call: TRBJ1-2; cdr3_nt: TGTGCCAGCAGTGAGGCGCTGTTTAGGGGCAATCGGTATGGCTACACCTTC; cdr3_aa: CASSEALFRGNRYGYTF
clone_size: -; d_call: -; v_call: TRBV6-5; j_call: TRBJ2-2; cdr3_nt: TGTGCCAGCAGTTACGCTCGGACTGGCGGCGGGGAGCTGTTTTTT; cdr3_aa: CASSYARTGGGELFF
clone_size: -; d_call: -; v_call: TRBV7-2; j_call: TRBJ2-7; cdr3_nt: TGTGCCAGCAGCTCCTCGACAGGCAGATACGAGCAGTACTTC; cdr3_aa: CASSSSTGRYEQYF
clone_size: -; d_call: -; v_call: TRBV5-5; j_call: TRBJ2-1; cdr3_nt: TGTGCCAGCAGCTTGGGCTGGGGTTTCGGGGACAATGAGCAGTTCTTC; cdr3_aa: CASSLGWGFGDNEQFF
clone_size: -; d_call: TRBD2; v_call: TRBV10-1; j_call: TRBJ2-5; cdr3_nt: TGCGCCAGCAGTGCTAGCGGGGAGACCCAGTACTTC; cdr3_aa: CASSASGETQYF
clone_size: -; d_call: -; v_call: TRBV4-1; j_call: TRBJ1-5; cdr3_nt: TGCGCCAGCAGCCAAGGACCGAGTTATAGCAATCAGCCCCAGCATTTT; cdr3_aa: CASSQGPSYSNQPQHF
clone_size: -; d_call: -; v_call: TRBV28; j_call: TRBJ1-1; cdr3_nt: TGTGCCAGCAGTTTAATCCGTCAGGTCCCTGGGGCTTTCTTT; cdr3_aa: CASSLIRQVPGAFF
clone_size: -; d_call: TRBD1; v_call: TRBV28; j_call: TRBJ1-4; cdr3_nt: TGTGCCAGCAGACAGACAGGGGGTAGTGAAAAACTGTTTTTT; cdr3_aa: CASRQTGGSEKLFF
clone_size: -; d_call: -; v_call: TRBV30; j_call: TRBJ1-4; cdr3_nt: TGTGCCTGGAACAAGGAAATTAATGAAAAACTGTTTTTT; cdr3_aa: CAWNKEINEKLFF
clone_size: few; d_call: -; v_call: TRBV7-9; j_call: TRBJ2-7; cdr3_nt: TGTGCCAGCAGCTTAGTTGGTCTTTCCGGGACCGAGCAGTACTTC; cdr3_aa: CASSLVGLSGTEQYF
clone_size: -; d_call: -; v_call: TRBV7-2; j_call: TRBJ2-3; cdr3_nt: TGTGCCAGCAGCAAAACCGGGACAAAAATCACAGATACGCAGTATTTT; cdr3_aa: CASSKTGTKITDTQYF
clone_size: -; d_call: TRBD1; v_call: TRBV24-1; j_call: TRBJ2-3; cdr3_nt: TGTGCCACCAGTGGGGTTGCCGGGACAGGGTCGGATACGCAGTATTTT; cdr3_aa: CATSGVAGTGSDTQYF
clone_size: -; d_call: -; v_call: TRBV6-5; j_call: TRBJ2-5; cdr3_nt: TGTGCCAGCAGGGGTCCCGGGACAAACCAAGAGACCCAGTACTTC; cdr3_aa: CASRGPGTNQETQYF
clone_size: -; d_call: -; v_call: TRBV12-3/TRBV12-4; j_call: TRBJ2-5; cdr3_nt: TGTGCCAGCAGTCCAACGTACCAAGAGACCCAGTACTTC; cdr3_aa: CASSPTYQETQYF
clone_size: -; d_call: TRBD1; v_call: TRBV6-5; j_call: TRBJ1-3; cdr3_nt: TGTGCCAGCGGGGGACTTCAGGGGGCTGGAAACACCATATATTTT; cdr3_aa: CASGGLQGAGNTIYF
clone_size: -; d_call: -; v_call: TRBV11-2; j_call: TRBJ1-1; cdr3_nt: TGTGCCAGCAGCTTAGCGGGGCAGGATACAAACACTGAAGCTTTCTTT; cdr3_aa: CASSLAGQDTNTEAFF
clone_size: -; d_call: -; v_call: TRBV7-9; j_call: TRBJ2-7; cdr3_nt: TGTGCCAGCAGCTTAGAATCGGGCGGGATAGGCTACGAGCAGTACTTC; cdr3_aa: CASSLESGGIGYEQYF
clone_size: -; d_call: -; v_call: TRBV28; j_call: TRBJ2-4; cdr3_nt: TGTGCCAGCAGTTTATCGAGGAAGAGGAACATTCAGTACTTC; cdr3_aa: CASSLSRKRNIQYF
clone_size: -; d_call: -; v_call: TRBV11-2; j_call: TRBJ1-1; cdr3_nt: TGTGCCAGCAGCTTACTGGTTAGGGACACTGAAGCTTTCTTT; cdr3_aa: CASSLLVRDTEAFF
clone_size: once; d_call: -; v_call: TRBV4-1; j_call: TRBJ2-3; cdr3_nt: TGCGCCAGCAGCCAAGATCGGAGTTGGGGTTTCACAGATACGCAGTATTTT; cdr3_aa: CASSQDRSWGFTDTQYF
clone_size: -; d_call: -; v_call: TRBV7-9; j_call: TRBJ2-1; cdr3_nt: TGTGCCAGCAGTTACAATGAGGACAGAAACAATGAGCAGTTCTTC; cdr3_aa: CASSYNEDRNNEQFF
clone_size: -; d_call: TRBD2; v_call: TRBV27; j_call: TRBJ2-7; cdr3_nt: TGTGCCAGCAGTCGGGGACTAGCGGGAAAGTACGAGCAGTACTTC; cdr3_aa: CASSRGLAGKYEQYF
clone_size: -; d_call: -; v_call: TRBV19; j_call: TRBJ2-1; cdr3_nt: TGTGCCAGTAGGCCGGGGGCGAACTACAATGAGCAGTTCTTC; cdr3_aa: CASRPGANYNEQFF
clone_size: -; d_call: TRBD2; v_call: TRBV5-1; j_call: TRBJ2-2; cdr3_nt: TGCGCCAGCACCCAGGGACTAGCGAACACCGGGGAGCTGTTTTTT; cdr3_aa: CASTQGLANTGELFF
clone_size: -; d_call: -; v_call: TRBV7-9; j_call: TRBJ2-7; cdr3_nt: TGTGCCAGCAGCTCCGGGGGCGAGCAGTACTTC; cdr3_aa: CASSSGGEQYF